Presented here are 16 T cell receptor beta chains from one specimen sequenced in a study of blood T cell repertoires in COVID-19. TCRdb's copy holds only in-frame clones and misses some; the assay was immunoSEQ multiplex PCR. The top ten hold about 5.3% of the sample, which has 75,000 to 95,000 clones, 88% seen once. The sample taken for sequencing was peripheral blood. The source of these receptors is a man between 45 and 60 years old with active COVID-19.

This clone was detected only once. V usage is TRBV18 and J usage is TRBJ2-7; TRBD1 is a possible D gene (5 bases). Trimming pared 1 base from V and 1 base from J, leaving 20 bases between. Germline V lookup: CDR1 KGHSH, CDR2 LQKENI. The CDR3 sequence is 18 residues long. The CDR3 DNA reads TGTGCCAGCTCACCACAGGGGTTCGCCAGGAAGGAATCCTACGAGCAGTACTTC. It codes for CASSPQGFARKESYEQYF.

This chain uses TRBV24-1 with TRBJ1-1; D may be TRBD1 (6 bases). The CDR3 has 17 residues. Germline lookup yields CDR1 KGHDR and CDR2 SFDVKD. Deletions cut 2 bases from V and 1 base from J, with 16 bases between. The CDR3 loop is CATSDSTTGTTNTEAFF. CDR3 bases: TGTGCCACCAGTGATTCAACAACCGGGACAACGAACACTGAAGCTTTCTTT.

This rearrangement joins TRBV9 to TRBJ2-5; maybe TRBD2 (5 bases). Looked up from germline, CDR1 is SGDLS and CDR2 is YYNGEE. The CDR3 consists of 17 residues. With 4 bases removed from V and 2 bases from J, the gap between germline ends came to 21 bases. CDR3 protein: CASSSSGISPGQETQYF. CDR3 DNA: TGTGCCAGCAGCTCATCAGGTATCTCTCCGGGACAAGAGACCCAGTACTTC.

This chain connects TRBV2 to TRBJ2-4; no firm D call. The V end lost 8 bases, the J end lost 3 bases, and 20 bases lay between the germline ends. CDR1 SNHLY and CDR2 FYNNEI come from the germline V gene. This CDR3 spans 16 amino acids. The chain's CDR3 is CASCPIQVLGKNIQYF. As DNA, the CDR3 is TGTGCCAGCTGCCCAATCCAGGTTTTGGGCAAAAACATTCAGTACTTC.

The rearrangement joins TRBV18 to TRBJ1-2, with D uncertain. Germline V CDR1 and CDR2: KGHSH, LQKENI. V was shortened by 1 base and J by 3 bases, with 6 bases between the two germline ends. This CDR3 is built from 13 residues. CDR3 sequence reads: CASSPRGDYGYTF. CDR3 nucleotides: TGTGCCAGCTCACCACGGGGAGACTATGGCTACACCTTC.

This clone was seen only a few times. The rearrangement joins TRBV7-9 to TRBJ2-1, with 12 nucleotides matching TRBD2. CDR3 length equals 16 residues. Germline V gives CDR1 SEHNR, CDR2 FQNEAQ (reference sequence). V gave up 3 bases and J gave up 2 bases; unmatched junction bases: 2. CDR3 residues: CASSLWTSGTYNEQFF. CDR3 DNA: TGTGCCAGCAGCTTGTGGACTAGCGGGACCTACAATGAGCAGTTCTTC.

The chain employs TRBV3-1 (or the pseudogene TRBV3-2) and TRBJ1-2; a weak D match, TRBD1 (6 bases). V lost 2 bases and J lost 4, with 11 bases in between. This CDR3 is built from 14 residues. Germline CDR1 and CDR2: LGHDT and YNNKEL (reference sequence). The CDR3 is CASSQPRGGYGYTF. CDR3 coding DNA: TGTGCCAGCAGCCAACCACGAGGGGGCTATGGCTACACCTTC.

V is TRBV28 and J is TRBJ1-2; D possibly corresponds to TRBD1 (6 bases). The V end lost 5 bases, the J end lost 4 bases, and 14 bases lay between the germline ends. CDR3 size: 14 residues. Germline values: CDR1 MDHEN, CDR2 SYDVKM. The CDR3 DNA sequence: TGTGCCAGCAGTACCCACAGGGTGGGCTATGGCTACACCTTC. This codes for CASSTHRVGYGYTF.

The V call is TRBV28, the J call TRBJ2-7, with 8 bases identical to TRBD2. This CDR3 spans 15 amino acids. With 1 base clipped from V and 5 bases from J, the junction kept 7 bases outside the gene matches. CDR1 MDHEN and CDR2 SYDVKM come from the germline V gene. CDR3 amino acids: CASSLSREGGDEQYF. The CDR3 DNA sequence: TGTGCCAGCAGTTTATCACGGGAGGGCGGGGACGAGCAGTACTTC.

The chain is built from TRBV9 and TRBJ2-7; D uncertain. The CDR3 contains 14 residues. V dropped 4 bases and J dropped 2 bases, with 13 bases sitting between them. Per the germline V gene, CDR1 is SGDLS and CDR2 is YYNGEE. The CDR3 sequence is CASSPQRDTYEQYF. The CDR3 nucleotides read TGTGCCAGCAGCCCCCAACGAGATACCTACGAGCAGTACTTC.

This rearrangement joins TRBV4-2 to TRBJ2-3, with D perhaps TRBD2 (7 bases). The V gene's germline CDR1 is LGHNA and CDR2 YNFKEQ. V was clipped by 0 bases and J by 3 bases, with 16 bases between them. The CDR3 loop spans 17 amino acids. The CDR3 coding sequence is TGTGCCAGCAGCCAAGATGGGGGGGGCCTACCTACAGATACGCAGTATTTT. Protein: CASSQDGGGLPTDTQYF.

The chain has TRBV9 and TRBJ2-3; D might be TRBD1 (6 bases). The germline gives CDR1 SGDLS, CDR2 YYNGEE. The CDR3 has 15 amino acids. V was trimmed by 0 bases and J by 0 bases, leaving 8 bases between them. The CDR3 DNA is TGTGCCAGCAGCGTAGGGACAGCTAGCACAGATACGCAGTATTTT. Encoded protein: CASSVGTASTDTQYF.

The V and J genes are TRBV28 and TRBJ2-5, with 7 positions matching TRBD2. This CDR3 region has 14 residues. Unmatched junction bases numbered 1, after V lost 3 bases and J lost 0 bases. Germline values: CDR1 MDHEN, CDR2 SYDVKM. CDR3 DNA: TGTGCCAGCAGTTTGGGAGGGGACCAAGAGACCCAGTACTTC. This gives the protein CASSLGGDQETQYF.

This sequence joins TRBV7-6 and TRBJ1-1; no clear D. The CDR3 has 14 amino acids. From germline, CDR1 is SGHVS and CDR2 FNYEAQ. Trimming took off 3 bases at V and 3 bases at J, with 11 bases between the two ends. CDR3 bases: TGTGCCAGCAGCTTCGGGGAGGGATACACTGAAGCTTTCTTT. It codes for CASSFGEGYTEAFF. The full variable domain, its missing parts supplied by reference TRBV7-6 and TRBJ1-1, is GAGVSQSPRYKVTKRGQDVALRCDPISGHVSLYWYRQALGQGPEFLTYFNYEAQQDKSGLPNDRFSAERPEGSISTLTIQRTEQRDSAMYRCASSFGEGYTEAFFGQGTRLTVV.

The chain couples TRBV6-5 to TRBJ1-2, with 9 bases aligning to TRBD1. Germline CDR1 is MNHEY and CDR2 is SVGAGI. The CDR3 covers 15 residues. The V gene end was trimmed by 7 bases and the J gene end by 2 bases; junction bases not matched to a gene: 8. In DNA, the CDR3 is TGTGCCAGCAACTTACAGGGGGCGCTAAACTATGGCTACACCTTC. Residues: CASNLQGALNYGYTF.

This sequence joins TRBV9 and TRBJ2-6; weak D call: TRBD1 (5 bases). Germline V gene data show CDR1 as SGDLS and CDR2 as YYNGEE. Trimming took 4 bases from V and 0 from J, leaving 17 bases between them. This CDR3 has 18 amino acids. CDR3 sequence reads: CASSPRQRLHSGANVLTF. In DNA, the CDR3 is TGTGCCAGCAGCCCCAGACAGCGACTCCACTCTGGGGCCAACGTCCTGACTTTC.